This is a list of T cell receptor beta chains from one sample in a study of regulatory dendritic cells for organ transplantation. Assay: immunoSEQ multiplex PCR; the TCRdb copy retains only in-frame clones and omits some. The repertoire has 7,700 or so clones, about 70% of them found once; the top ten carry 3% to 4%. Their specific antigens are unknown. What was sequenced was memory CD4+ T cells from blood cultured with dendritic cells. The receptors stem from a human donor in good health. Each CDR3 is given with its conserved first and last residue. A D gene is named only where the DNA matches it firmly. Some rows mark clone size as missing; the rest say once, few, many or name a class of expanded clone.

v_call	d_call	cdr3_length	j_call	clone_size	cdr3_nt	cdr3_aa
TRBV5-1	TRBD1	18	TRBJ1-4	.	TGCGCCAGCAGCTTGGGGGACAGGCCCCCGACGCTTAATGAAAAACTGTTTTTT	CASSLGDRPPTLNEKLFF
TRBV9	TRBD1	13	TRBJ1-2	.	TGTGCCAGCAGACAGGGACAGGGGGACGGCTACACCTTC	CASRQGQGDGYTF
TRBV6-5	TRBD1	12	TRBJ1-2	.	TGTGCCACCCAACCAGGGGGCGGGAGCTACACCTTC	CATQPGGGSYTF
TRBV14	TRBD1	16	TRBJ1-2	.	TGTGCCAGCAGCCAAGATAACGCCAGGGGGTGCTATGGCTACACCTTC	CASSQDNARGCYGYTF
TRBV4-2	TRBD1	15	TRBJ1-6	few	TGTGCCAGCAGCCAAGGGGGACAGGGAGCCTCACCCCTCCACTTT	CASSQGGQGASPLHF
TRBV7-5	.	12	TRBJ1-3	.	TGTGCCAGAAGCACCGGACAGGGAACCATATATTTT	CARSTGQGTIYF
TRBV5-1	TRBD1	14	TRBJ1-2	.	TGCGCCAGCAGCGAGTTACAGGGGAACTATGGCTACACCTTC	CASSELQGNYGYTF
TRBV29-1	.	11	TRBJ1-2	few	TGCTCATTCCAACAGAACTATGGCTACACCTTC	CSFQQNYGYTF
TRBV7-2	.	13	TRBJ2-3	.	TGTGCCAGCAGCCCGGACTCGCCACATACGCAGTATTTT	CASSPDSPHTQYF
TRBV9	.	15	TRBJ2-5	.	TGTGCCAGCAGCGTCTCCCTAGACTCGACGGAGACCCAGTACTTC	CASSVSLDSTETQYF
TRBV7-7	TRBD1	15	TRBJ2-5	.	TGTGCTAGCAGCGGAGGACAGGGGACGTGGGAGACCCAGTACTTC	CASSGGQGTWETQYF
TRBV10-2	.	17	TRBJ1-5	.	TGCGCCAGCAGCGAATCGACAGGATCAAGTGGGGATCAGCCCCAGCATTTT	CASSESTGSSGDQPQHF
TRBV11-3	.	15	TRBJ2-7	.	TGTGCCAGCAGCCCGGGCGGCGGGGCAGGCTACGAGCAGTACTTC	CASSPGGGAGYEQYF
TRBV5-1	.	14	TRBJ1-4	medium-sized	TGCGCCAGCAGCTTGGGTATAACTAATGAAAAACTGTTTTTT	CASSLGITNEKLFF
TRBV11-2	.	15	TRBJ2-1	.	TGTGCCAGCAGCTTAAACGGGGTACTCCACAATGAGCAGTTCTTC	CASSLNGVLHNEQFF
TRBV6-1	.	12	TRBJ1-1	.	TGTGCCAGCAATGGGGGGGCGACTGAAGCTTTCTTT	CASNGGATEAFF
TRBV4-1	.	14	TRBJ1-1	.	TGCGCCAGCAGCCAAGATCGAGGAAACACTGAAGCTTTCTTT	CASSQDRGNTEAFF
TRBV2	TRBD1	13	TRBJ1-2	.	TGTGCCAGCAGTGCACAGGGGGCGAGCGGCTACACCTTC	CASSAQGASGYTF
TRBV5-6	.	13	TRBJ1-1	.	TGTGCCAGCAGCCCCCGACAGATACATGAAGCTTTCTTT	CASSPRQIHEAFF
TRBV9	.	13	TRBJ2-5	.	TGTGCCAGCAGCGTAACGGCGGGAGAGACCCAGTACTTC	CASSVTAGETQYF
TRBV18	TRBD1	17	TRBJ1-2	large	TGTGCCAGCTCACCAAGTCTTAGACCGGGACAGGCCTATGGCTACACCTTC	CASSPSLRPGQAYGYTF
TRBV6-1	.	12	TRBJ1-1	.	TGTGCCAGCAGTCCGCCACATGGGGCAGCTTTCTTT	CASSPPHGAAFF
TRBV2	TRBD1	15	TRBJ1-1	.	TGTGCCAGCAACCCTCACAGGGGTAGGAACACTGAAGCTTTCTTT	CASNPHRGRNTEAFF
TRBV2	.	15	TRBJ1-5	.	TGTGCCAGCAGTGAAGCCTACAGGGTAGAACAGCCCCAGCATTTT	CASSEAYRVEQPQHF
TRBV9	.	18	TRBJ2-2	once	TGTGCCAGCAGCGTAGCTAGGCAGGGTGGGGTCGGCACCGGGGAGCTGTTTTTT	CASSVARQGGVGTGELFF
TRBV7-9	TRBD2	15	TRBJ2-3	few	TGTGCCAGCAGCTTAGTTGCGGGGGGGGCAGATACGCAGTATTTT	CASSLVAGGADTQYF
TRBV5-1	TRBD1	19	TRBJ1-3	few	TGCGCCAGCAGCTTGGGGACAGGGGGCTCCCTGAGCTCTGGAAACACCATATATTTT	CASSLGTGGSLSSGNTIYF
TRBV7-2	.	16	TRBJ1-3	.	TGTGCCAGCAGCTTAGTTGGGGGGGTCTCTGGAAACACCATATATTTT	CASSLVGGVSGNTIYF
TRBV10-3	.	14	TRBJ1-4	.	TGTGCCACCAGTGACCGCGAAAGAAATGAAAAACTGTTTTTT	CATSDRERNEKLFF
TRBV4-1	TRBD1	16	TRBJ1-5	.	TGCGCCAGCAGCCCCTTCAGGGGGTCCCCGGTCCAGCCCCAGCATTTT	CASSPFRGSPVQPQHF
TRBV5-1	TRBD1	14	TRBJ1-1	.	TGCGCCAGCAGTCAGGGGGCGGCCGCAGATGAAGCTTTCTTT	CASSQGAAADEAFF
TRBV4-3	.	13	TRBJ1-2	few	TGCGCCAGCAGCCAAGCTAGGGGCTATGGCTACACCTTC	CASSQARGYGYTF
TRBV2	.	15	TRBJ1-2	.	TGTGCCAGCAGTGAAGCTGGAGCAGCTAACTATGGCTACACCTTC	CASSEAGAANYGYTF
TRBV5-4	TRBD1	14	TRBJ1-5	.	TGTGCCAGCAGCTTGCAGGGGGCGTCCCAGCCCCAGCATTTT	CASSLQGASQPQHF
TRBV5-4	.	13	TRBJ1-5	once	TGTGCCAGCAGCCAGGACAGAAATCAGCCCCAGCATTTT	CASSQDRNQPQHF
TRBV7-9	.	16	TRBJ1-2	.	TGTGCCAGCAGCTTAGTATCCCTGACACCTAACTATGGCTACACCTTC	CASSLVSLTPNYGYTF
TRBV2	TRBD1	15	TRBJ1-1	once	TGTGCCAGCAGTCTTAAGGACAGGGGAAGGACTGAAGCTTTCTTT	CASSLKDRGRTEAFF
TRBV7-9	.	15	TRBJ1-5	few	TGTGCCAGCAGCTTAGCATCGGGAAACAATCAGCCCCAGCATTTT	CASSLASGNNQPQHF
TRBV7-2	.	14	TRBJ2-7	medium-sized	TGTGCCAGCAGCTTAGGGGGCCCGTCCTACGAGCAGTACTTC	CASSLGGPSYEQYF
TRBV5-4	TRBD1	16	TRBJ1-2	once	TGTGCCAGCAGCTTGGGAGGCGGACAGGTAACTGGTGGCTACACCTTC	CASSLGGGQVTGGYTF
TRBV19	.	13	TRBJ2-3	.	TGTGCCAGTAGTAGTACTAGCTCAGATACGCAGTATTTT	CASSSTSSDTQYF
TRBV9	.	16	TRBJ1-6	.	TGTGCCAGCAGCGCGGGGGGTGGGGCCCCCAATTCACCCCTCCACTTT	CASSAGGGAPNSPLHF
TRBV5-6	.	15	TRBJ1-2	medium-sized	TGTGCCAGCAGCTTGGCAACAGTTCCTAACTATGGCTACACCTTC	CASSLATVPNYGYTF
TRBV6-5	.	15	TRBJ1-2	.	TGTGCCAGCAGTTACACCCCTGGAGCGTTGTATGGCTACACCTTC	CASSYTPGALYGYTF
TRBV5-4	.	16	TRBJ1-3	.	TGTGCCAGCAGCTTGGGAGGAGGGTCTACTGGAAACACCATATATTTT	CASSLGGGSTGNTIYF
TRBV5-8	.	15	TRBJ1-5	.	TGTGCCAGCAGCTTGAAACAGGATCGCAATCAGCCCCAGCATTTT	CASSLKQDRNQPQHF
TRBV19	.	16	TRBJ1-3	.	TGTGCCAGTACCCGAGGAGGGAGATCTTCTGGAAACACCATATATTTT	CASTRGGRSSGNTIYF
TRBV5-1	.	13	TRBJ2-5	.	TGCGCCAGCAGCCCGGGGTCTCAAGAGACCCAGTACTTC	CASSPGSQETQYF
TRBV6-1	TRBD1	15	TRBJ2-7	.	TGTGCCAGCACTACCAGGACAGGGAATTCCTACGAGCAGTACTTC	CASTTRTGNSYEQYF
TRBV5-1	TRBD2	14	TRBJ2-1	.	TGCGCCAGCACTCGCGGGGGGGCGAAAAACGAGCAGTTCTTC	CASTRGGAKNEQFF